Listed below are T cell receptor beta chains from one sample, sequenced in a study of control samples from healthy donors and cancer patients. Some clones are missing from TCRdb's copy, which holds only in-frame ones; the method was immunoSEQ multiplex PCR. The table lists approximately 190,000 clones, 91% of them singletons. The sample consisted of blood. The origin of the receptors is a young man in good health. CDR3s include the opening cysteine and the closing phenylalanine or tryptophan. The D gene is left open where the match is weak. For some rows the clone size is stated as once, few or many, or as a class when expanded; others skip it.

j_gene	abundance	v_gene	d_gene	CDR3nt	CDR3aa
TRBJ2-7	NA	TRBV4-2	NA	TGTGCCAGCAGCCAAGAGGTCTTCCAGGCCGGGTACGAGCAGTACTTC	CASSQEVFQAGYEQYF
TRBJ2-3	NA	TRBV18	TRBD1	TGTGCCAGCTCACCAACAGGGGGGATAGATACGCAGTATTTT	CASSPTGGIDTQYF
TRBJ1-2	once	TRBV19	NA	TGTGCCAGTAGTATCGCCGGCTCGGGCTACACCTTC	CASSIAGSGYTF
TRBJ1-6	NA	TRBV7-6	NA	TGTGCCAGCAGCTTAGGGGGCTCCTATAATTCACCCCTCCACTTT	CASSLGGSYNSPLHF
TRBJ1-2	NA	TRBV9	TRBD1	TGTGCCAGCAGCGGCCCAGGACAGGGCAACTATGGCTACACCTTC	CASSGPGQGNYGYTF
TRBJ2-7	NA	TRBV29-1	NA	TGCAGCGTTGAGTCTGAGTCTCCTTACTACGAGCAGTACTTC	CSVESESPYYEQYF
TRBJ2-5	NA	TRBV15	NA	TGTGCCACCAGCAGAGATCTGGGGGCTACACAGGAGACCCAGTACTTC	CATSRDLGATQETQYF
TRBJ1-1	NA	TRBV7-9	NA	TGTGCCAGCAGCTTAGCGGGAGGACAATCCACTGAAGCTTTCTTT	CASSLAGGQSTEAFF
TRBJ1-4	NA	TRBV14	TRBD1	TGTGCCAGCAGCCAAGATTCGGACAGGGATTGGGAAAAACTGTTTTTT	CASSQDSDRDWEKLFF
TRBJ1-2	NA	TRBV3-1/TRBV3-2	TRBD1	TGTGCCAGCAGCCAACTACAGGGGAAGGATGGCTACACCTTC	CASSQLQGKDGYTF
TRBJ2-2	NA	TRBV5-1	NA	TGCGCCAGCAGCGTTTCTCGACAAGCAAACACCGGGGAGCTGTTTTTT	CASSVSRQANTGELFF
TRBJ2-7	NA	TRBV7-9	TRBD2	TGTGCCAGCAGCTTAGAAAAGTCTAGCGGTGTCCCGAAAGAGCAGTACTTC	CASSLEKSSGVPKEQYF
TRBJ2-2	NA	TRBV29-1	NA	TGCAGCGGGAAGGAGACGAACACCGGGGAGCTGTTTTTT	CSGKETNTGELFF
TRBJ1-1	NA	TRBV6-6	NA	TGTGCCAGCAGCCTGATCAGGGACACTGAAGCTTTCTTT	CASSLIRDTEAFF
TRBJ2-7	NA	TRBV30	NA	TGTGCCTGGAGGGGGGGCTTGGGCTACGAGCAGTACTTC	CAWRGGLGYEQYF
TRBJ2-3	NA	TRBV6-5	TRBD1	TGTGCCAGCAGCTTGGACAGGGCCACGCAGTATTTT	CASSLDRATQYF
TRBJ2-3	NA	TRBV6-2/TRBV6-3	NA	TGTGCCAGCAGTTACTCCCGGGGGACACCTCGGACAGATACGCAGTATTTT	CASSYSRGTPRTDTQYF
TRBJ2-7	NA	TRBV9	TRBD2	TGTGCCAGCAGCGTAGCTAGCGGGTCCTACGAGCAGTACTTC	CASSVASGSYEQYF
TRBJ2-5	once	TRBV19	NA	TGTGCCAGTAGTATTGAACAGGGCCAAGAGACCCAGTACTTC	CASSIEQGQETQYF
TRBJ2-7	NA	TRBV15	NA	TGTGCCACCAGCAGAGATGGACAGGGAGGGGTCTACGGCGAGCAGTACTTC	CATSRDGQGGVYGEQYF
TRBJ2-7	NA	TRBV11-2	TRBD2	TGTGCCAGCAGCTTCCTAGCGGGGGGGCCCTACGAGCAGTACTTC	CASSFLAGGPYEQYF
TRBJ1-1	NA	TRBV7-9	NA	TGTGCCAGCAGCTTAGGCAGAATTAACACTGAAGCTTTCTTT	CASSLGRINTEAFF
TRBJ2-2	NA	TRBV18	TRBD2	TGTGCCAGCTCAGCTACACTGACTAGCGGGCGGGACACCGGGGAGCTGTTTTTT	CASSATLTSGRDTGELFF
TRBJ1-5	NA	TRBV4-1	NA	TGCGCCAGCAGCCAAGCCATGAATAGCAATCAGCCCCAGCATTTT	CASSQAMNSNQPQHF
TRBJ2-7	NA	TRBV2	TRBD1	TGTGCCACCATAGGGACAGCCACCTACGAGCAGTACTTC	CATIGTATYEQYF
TRBJ2-3	NA	TRBV10-3	NA	TGTGCCATCAGTGGGTACCGAGTGGGGTTAAGCACAGATACGCAGTATTTT	CAISGYRVGLSTDTQYF
TRBJ1-1	NA	TRBV6-5	NA	TGTGCCAGCATGGACACTGAAGCTTTCTTT	CASMDTEAFF
TRBJ2-7	few	TRBV5-1	NA	TGCGCCAGCAGCTTGTGGTTAGCGGCTAAATCCTACGAGCAGTACTTC	CASSLWLAAKSYEQYF
TRBJ2-1	NA	TRBV4-1	TRBD2	TGCGCCAGCAGCCCGGAACGACTAGCGGGGGGCCAAAACAATGAGCAGTTCTTC	CASSPERLAGGQNNEQFF
TRBJ2-2	NA	TRBV6-5	NA	TGTGCCAGCAGTCTTCCCGGGGAGCTGTTTTTT	CASSLPGELFF
TRBJ2-3	NA	TRBV7-7	TRBD2	TGTGCCAGCAGCTTAGGGCCCCCGACTAGCGGGGGAGGGGATACGCAGTATTTT	CASSLGPPTSGGGDTQYF
TRBJ2-1	NA	TRBV30	NA	TGTGCCTGGAGCGCCTTCCAGGCCGGTGAGCAGTTCTTC	CAWSAFQAGEQFF
TRBJ2-3	NA	TRBV27	TRBD1	TGTGCCAGCAGTTGGGGGACAGTTTCTAGCACAGATACGCAGTATTTT	CASSWGTVSSTDTQYF
TRBJ1-4	NA	TRBV2	NA	TGTGCCAGCAGACGACGGTTGGGTAATGAAAAACTGTTTTTT	CASRRRLGNEKLFF
TRBJ2-3	NA	TRBV24-1	NA	TGTGCCACCAGAGGGGCAGATACGCAGTATTTT	CATRGADTQYF
TRBJ2-1	NA	TRBV24-1	NA	TGTGCCACCGGGGGAGACAGGTCCTACAATGAGCAGTTCTTC	CATGGDRSYNEQFF
TRBJ2-2	NA	TRBV12-3/TRBV12-4	NA	TGTGCCAGCAGCCTTGGAAGTCCCGGGGAGCTGTTTTTT	CASSLGSPGELFF